Listed here are 18 T cell receptor beta chains from one sample, sequenced in a study of blood T cell repertoires in COVID-19. The assay was immunoSEQ multiplex PCR, and TCRdb's table has in-frame clones only and misses some. There are 60,000 to 90,000 clones in the sample; about 85% occur only once, and 9.5% to 12% lies in the top ten. Material for sequencing was peripheral blood. These receptors were obtained from a man in his 60s with COVID-19, enrolled during active disease.

This chain uses TRBV6-5 with TRBJ1-1, with D uncertain. The CDR3 contains 14 residues. Per the germline V gene, CDR1 is MNHEY and CDR2 is SVGAGI. V lost 0 bases, J lost 2 bases, and 7 bases lay in between. CDR3 sequence reads: CASSYSYINTEAFF. The CDR3 nucleotides are TGTGCCAGCAGTTACTCGTATATCAACACTGAAGCTTTCTTT.

The DNA for the CDR3 is TGTGCCAGCAGCGTAGGGCGGGGGGTACCCTACGAGCAGTACTTC. Translated: CASSVGRGVPYEQYF. This chain uses TRBV9 with TRBJ2-7; 8 bases are a match to TRBD2. The CDR3 loop spans 15 amino acids. V lost 0 bases and J lost 2; bases outside the gene matches: 4. Germline CDR1 and CDR2: SGDLS and YYNGEE.

The chain links TRBV7-9 to TRBJ2-5; possible D gene TRBD2, 5 bases. V was clipped by 6 bases and J by 5 bases, with 19 bases between them. Looked up from germline, CDR1 is SEHNR and CDR2 is FQNEAQ (reference sequence). The CDR3 is 15 residues long. CDR3 nucleotides: TGTGCCAGCAGATCCCGGGCTGACGGGGTGGAGACCCAGTACTTC. It encodes CASRSRADGVETQYF.

The chain employs TRBV21-1 and TRBJ2-7; whether TRBD2, the table's D call, matches the DNA was not checked. TRBV21-1 is designated a pseudogene. The CDR3 consists of 15 residues. This chain's CDR3 is CASSMTSERSYEQYF. The CDR3 DNA reads TGTGCCAGCAGCATGACTAGCGAAAGATCCTACGAGCAGTACTTC.

The chain is built from TRBV23-1 and TRBJ2-5; D call uncertain. TRBV23-1 is filed as an ORF, its function uncertain. The CDR3 sequence is 14 residues long. Trimming stripped 5 bases from V and 3 bases from J, with 13 bases between. The CDR3 DNA sequence: TGCGCCAGCAGTAGAGCAGGCGATAAAGAGACCCAGTACTTC. Translating it yields CASSRAGDKETQYF.

The rearrangement joins TRBV28 to TRBJ1-2; tentative D call: TRBD1 (5 bases). The CDR3 spans 13 residues. Trimming cost V 4 bases and J 4 bases, with 10 bases left between them. Germline V lookup: CDR1 MDHEN, CDR2 SYDVKM. CDR3 sequence: CASSSTAFYGYTF. CDR3 coding DNA: TGTGCCAGCAGTTCGACAGCTTTCTATGGCTACACCTTC.

The chain couples TRBV7-6 to TRBJ2-3, with D possibly being TRBD1 (5 bases). The CDR3 spans 14 residues. Germline V lookup: CDR1 SGHVS, CDR2 FNYEAQ. Trimming pared 5 bases from V and 8 bases from J, leaving 17 bases between. As DNA, the CDR3 is TGTGCCAGCAGCCCACTGGCGGTCCAGGGTACGCAGTATTTT. Its translation is CASSPLAVQGTQYF.

The chain couples TRBV5-4 to TRBJ2-5, with a weak D call TRBD1 (5 bases). V lost 0 bases and J lost 2, with 8 bases in between. The CDR3 is 14 residues long. Germline values: CDR1 SGHNT, CDR2 YYREEE (reference sequence). CDR3 DNA sequence: TGTGCCAGCAGCTTGGTAGGGGATCAAGAGACCCAGTACTTC. This codes for CASSLVGDQETQYF. Together with reference TRBV5-4 and TRBJ2-5, the CDR3 gives the full variable domain: ETGVTQSPTHLIKTRGQQVTLRCSSQSGHNTVSWYQQALGQGPQFIFQYYREEENGRGNFPPRFSGLQFPNYSSELNVNALELDDSALYLCASSLVGDQETQYFGPGTRLLVL.

V is TRBV29-1 and J is TRBJ1-2, with D possibly being TRBD1 (6 bases). The ends were cut back, 6 bases at V and 0 bases at J, with 11 bases in the middle. CDR1 and CDR2 from the germline V gene are SQVTM and ANQGSEA. The CDR3 loop spans 13 amino acids. As DNA, the CDR3 is TGCAGCGTGTTGACAGGTTCTAACTATGGCTACACCTTC. Translating it yields CSVLTGSNYGYTF.

This clone occurred once. V is TRBV7-3 and J is TRBJ2-3, with 9 bases that match TRBD2. Germline V lookup: CDR1 SGHTA, CDR2 FQGTGA. CDR3 length: 15 amino acids. The J segment lost 3 bases and the V segment lost 4 bases, leaving 5 bases of the junction unmatched. CDR3 residues: CASSSVAGETDTQYF. The CDR3 bases are TGTGCCAGCAGCTCCGTAGCGGGAGAGACAGATACGCAGTATTTT. The full variable domain, rest sourced from reference TRBV7-3 and TRBJ2-3, is GAGVSQTPSNKVTEKGKYVELRCDPISGHTALYWYRQSLGQGPEFLIYFQGTGAADDSGLPNDRFFAVRPEGSVSTLKIQRTERGDSAVYLCASSSVAGETDTQYFGPGTRLTVL.

The chain is built from TRBV18 and TRBJ1-1; 7 bases align to TRBD1. V was clipped by 3 bases and J by 0 bases; unmatched bases: 7. The CDR3 extends over 16 amino acids. Germline CDR1 KGHSH, CDR2 LQKENI. The CDR3 region has the DNA TGTGCCAGCTCACCCCAGACAGGGACCATGAACACTGAAGCTTTCTTT. Translating it yields CASSPQTGTMNTEAFF.

The gene calls are TRBV9 and TRBJ2-1; no firm D call. With 4 bases removed from V and 7 bases from J, the gap between germline ends came to 24 bases. CDR3 length: 17 amino acids. Germline values: CDR1 SGDLS, CDR2 YYNGEE. CDR3 sequence: CASSSKFAQPVENEQFF. The CDR3 DNA follows: TGTGCCAGCAGCTCCAAATTTGCCCAGCCGGTGGAGAATGAGCAGTTCTTC.

V and J are TRBV6-6 and TRBJ2-7; D may be TRBD1 (5 bases). Germline V gene sequence: CDR1 MNHNY, CDR2 SVGAGI (reference sequence). The CDR3 length is 14 residues. The V gene lost 6 bases and the J gene lost 6 bases, with 18 bases spanning the gap. This chain's CDR3 is CASRQGPRSAEQYF. The DNA for the CDR3 is TGTGCCAGCAGGCAGGGTCCACGAAGTGCCGAGCAGTACTTC.

The V and J genes are TRBV27 and TRBJ2-3; 14 positions match TRBD2. With V trimmed by 5 bases and J by 3 bases, 16 bases remained unmatched. This CDR3 region has 20 residues. Germline V gene data show CDR1 as MNHEY and CDR2 as SMNVEV (reference sequence). The CDR3 is CASSRRTSGGNYEYTDTQYF. In nucleotides, the CDR3 is TGTGCCAGCAGTAGACGGACTAGCGGGGGGAATTATGAATATACAGATACGCAGTATTTT.

This chain uses TRBV5-5 with TRBJ1-1; a possible D gene is TRBD1 (5 bases). There are 13 residues in the CDR3. The V and J ends lost 7 bases and 3 bases respectively, with 13 bases between them. CDR1 and CDR2 from the germline V gene are SGHKS and YYEKEE (reference sequence). This CDR3 reads CASLRGSDTEAFF. The CDR3 bases are TGTGCCAGCCTTCGGGGGAGTGACACTGAAGCTTTCTTT.

CDR3 sequence: CASSPATGPGYTF. The CDR3 nucleotides read TGTGCCAGCAGTCCAGCGACAGGGCCCGGCTACACCTTC. The V and J genes are TRBV28 and TRBJ1-2, with 7 bases lining up with TRBD1. From germline, CDR1 is MDHEN and CDR2 SYDVKM. CDR3 length equals 13 residues. V shed 5 bases, J shed 8 bases, and the junction held 8 bases outside the gene matches.

This clone showed up just a few times. The chain combines TRBV5-6 with TRBJ1-6; TRBD1 might be the D (5 bases). The germline CDR1 and CDR2 sequences are SGHDT and YYEEEE. Trimming pared 4 bases from V and 10 bases from J, leaving 18 bases between. The CDR3 contains 15 residues. In DNA form, the CDR3 reads TGTGCCAGCAGCGCGGCGTTCGGGGGTGGCTCACCCCTCCACTTT. Encoded protein: CASSAAFGGGSPLHF. Full variable domain (missing parts from reference TRBV5-6 and TRBJ1-6): DAGVTQSPTHLIKTRGQQVTLRCSPKSGHDTVSWYQQALGQGPQFIFQYYEEEERQRGNFPDRFSGHQFPNYSSELNVNALLLGDSALYLCASSAAFGGGSPLHFGNGTRLTVT.

The count of this clone is one. This sequence joins TRBV24-1 and TRBJ2-5, with 9 bases identical to TRBD2. J gave up 4 bases and V 9 bases, and 8 bases lay outside the gene matches. The CDR3 length is 14 residues. The germline V gene encodes CDR1 KGHDR and CDR2 SFDVKD. CDR3 nucleotide sequence: TGTGCCACCGGGGAAGCGGGAGGAGGAGAGACCCAGTACTTC. As protein: CATGEAGGGETQYF.